One and the same sample provided the 10 T cell receptor beta chains below, sequenced in a study of T cell repertoires in cytomegalovirus infection. TCRdb re-analysed the reads in MiXCR, keeping a single row per CDR3 protein. The profile shows 200,000 to 250,000 distinct CDR3 sequences, about 39% of them singletons. No antigen has been assigned to these receptors. The starting material was CD8+ T cells from cultured PBMCs, obtained from culture after CMV antigen stimulation. The source of these receptors is a human donor in good health (CMV status not recorded). Some clones in this sample may be carry-over from other donors' samples.

The chain combines TRBV19 with TRBJ2-3, with D perhaps assigned TRBD1 or TRBD2 (5 bases each). CDR1 and CDR2 (germline): LNHDA, SQIVND (reference sequence). V was cut by 5 bases and J by 0 bases, with 18 bases left in between. This CDR3 region has 17 residues. Here the CDR3 DNA reads TGTGCCAGTAGTCTCGACTGGGACCATTTAAGCACAGATACGCAGTATTTT. Protein product: CASSLDWDHLSTDTQYF.

The CDR3 DNA is TGTGCCAGCAGTTACGGGGGGGAGGCTCAGCCCCAGCATTTT. It codes for CASSYGGEAQPQHF. This chain uses TRBV6-5 with TRBJ1-5; D is possibly TRBD1 (5 bases). Deletions cut 2 bases from V and 6 bases from J, with 11 bases between. CDR3 size: 14 residues. Germline V lookup: CDR1 MNHEY, CDR2 SVGAGI.

The chain is built from TRBV27 and TRBJ2-2, with 9 bases fitting TRBD2. From germline, CDR1 is MNHEY and CDR2 SMNVEV (reference sequence). Trimming at V came to 5 bases and at J to 1 base, leaving 5 bases not matched to a gene. The CDR3 contains 16 residues. The CDR3 region has the DNA TGTGCCAGCAGTCTCCTTAGCGGGGGGAACACCGGGGAGCTGTTTTTT. Translation: CASSLLSGGNTGELFF.

This CDR3 is CASSLEGRPLNTEAFF. In DNA form, the CDR3 reads TGTGCCAGCAGCTTAGAGGGACGGCCACTGAACACTGAAGCTTTCTTT. This chain connects TRBV11-1 to TRBJ1-1; D is possibly TRBD1 (5 bases). Germline values: CDR1 SGHAT, CDR2 FQDESV (reference sequence). Trimming left V 1 base short and J 0 bases short, with 12 bases between. CDR3 length equals 16 residues.

The chain employs TRBV29-1 and TRBJ1-1; 8 positions agree with TRBD1. This CDR3 is built from 12 residues. The germline gives CDR1 SQVTM, CDR2 ANQGSEA. Trimming cost V 2 bases and J 8 bases; bases outside gene matches: 4. For the CDR3, the DNA is TGCAGCGTTGAACCGGGGGACAGGGAAGCTTTCTTT. As protein: CSVEPGDREAFF.

The V and J genes are TRBV6-5 and TRBJ2-2; D ambiguous. Germline V gives CDR1 MNHEY, CDR2 SVGAGI. Trimming pared 4 bases from V and 4 bases from J, leaving 16 bases between. The CDR3 covers 16 residues. As DNA, the CDR3 is TGTGCCAGCAGTTCATTGGTATACTGGTCCACCGGGGAGCTGTTTTTT. Translation: CASSSLVYWSTGELFF.

V gene TRBV20-1 combines with J gene TRBJ2-7, with TRBD1 matching 7 bases. Germline V gene data show CDR1 as DFQATT and CDR2 as SNEGSKA (reference sequence). With V trimmed by 3 bases and J by 2 bases, 7 bases remained unmatched. The CDR3 totals 14 residues. The CDR3 spells CSASRQGTAYEQYF. The CDR3 DNA is TGCAGTGCTAGTAGACAGGGAACGGCCTACGAGCAGTACTTC.

This clonotype was seen only a few times. The rearrangement joins TRBV7-9 to TRBJ2-1; TRBD1 matches 11 bases. The V gene end was trimmed by 0 bases and the J gene end by 7 bases; junction bases not matched to a gene: 5. This CDR3 comprises 16 residues. Germline-derived CDR1 and CDR2 are SEHNR and FQNEAQ (reference sequence). The CDR3 sequence is CASSLAGQGARNEQFF. Written as DNA, the CDR3 is TGTGCCAGCAGCTTAGCTGGACAGGGGGCTAGGAATGAGCAGTTCTTC.

V gene TRBV29-1 combines with J gene TRBJ1-5, with D perhaps matching TRBD1 (5 bases). The V gene lost 7 bases and the J gene lost 2 bases, with 12 bases spanning the gap. The CDR3 consists of 13 residues. Germline CDR1 is SQVTM and CDR2 is ANQGSEA. The DNA for the CDR3 is TGCAGCGCCCAGGGTTCCGGCAATCAGCCCCAGCATTTT. Translation: CSAQGSGNQPQHF.

In its sample, this clonotype was seen a few times. J is TRBJ2-1 and V is TRBV7-9; TRBD2 aligns across 8 bases. The germline CDR1 and CDR2 sequences are SEHNR and FQNEAQ (reference sequence). V lost 5 bases and J lost 9; bases outside the gene matches: 24. There are 19 residues in the CDR3. The CDR3 DNA sequence: TGTGCCAGCAGCCGATCCTCAACGGGACTAGTAACCCAGTTGGGTGAGCAGTTCTTC. It is translated as CASSRSSTGLVTQLGEQFF.